The 16 T cell receptor beta chains listed next were all sequenced from one sample in a study of blood T cell repertoires in COVID-19. Some clones are missing from TCRdb's copy, which holds only in-frame ones; the method was immunoSEQ multiplex PCR. This sample carries some 54,000 clones, more than 85% of them seen once, and the ten largest clones take around 2%. The sequencing sample was made of peripheral blood. These receptors all come from a man aged 55 to 70 with acute or convalescent COVID-19.

The chain carries TRBV12-5 and TRBJ1-5; D possibly corresponds to TRBD1 (5 bases). V lost 6 bases and J 8 bases, leaving 11 bases between the germline ends. Germline CDR1 LGHNT, CDR2 FRNRAP. This CDR3 spans 12 amino acids. CDR3 protein: CASGWGLKPQHF. CDR3 DNA: TGTGCTAGTGGCTGGGGCCTCAAGCCCCAGCATTTT.

CDR3 in amino acids: CASRQGIRETQYF. CDR3 DNA: TGTGCCAGCAGACAGGGGATTCGAGAGACCCAGTACTTC. The gene calls are TRBV28 and TRBJ2-5; 7 nucleotides align to TRBD1. Germline trimming cut 6 bases from V and 4 bases from J; bases unmatched to any gene: 5. The germline V gene encodes CDR1 MDHEN and CDR2 SYDVKM. This CDR3 comprises 13 residues.

The rearrangement uses TRBV7-9 and TRBJ2-5; D gene unclear. Germline V lookup: CDR1 SEHNR, CDR2 FQNEAQ (reference sequence). Trimming stripped 5 bases from V and 2 bases from J, with 12 bases between. The CDR3 is made up of 14 amino acids. The CDR3 protein is CASSLGSLQETQYF. In DNA form, the CDR3 reads TGTGCCAGCAGCCTCGGGTCTCTACAAGAGACCCAGTACTTC.

The chain combines TRBV29-1 with TRBJ1-1; no firm D call. CDR1 is SQVTM, CDR2 ANQGSEA, per germline. This CDR3 contains 14 residues. V was cut by 4 bases and J by 0 bases, with 12 bases left in between. CDR3 loop: CSVGPRALNTEAFF. CDR3 in DNA: TGCAGCGTTGGACCGAGGGCGTTGAACACTGAAGCTTTCTTT.

The V and J genes are TRBV28 and TRBJ2-3; D gene unclear. Germline V lookup: CDR1 MDHEN, CDR2 SYDVKM. V lost 6 bases and J 3 bases, leaving 16 bases between the germline ends. The length of the CDR3 is 15 residues. The DNA for the CDR3 is TGTGCCAGCAGCCCTCGAAACTACGGGACAGATACGCAGTATTTT. This gives the protein CASSPRNYGTDTQYF.

The genes are TRBV30 and TRBJ2-7; weak D call: TRBD2 (5 bases). The CDR3 covers 11 residues. V was pared by 2 bases and J by 4 bases, with 6 bases between. Germline loops: CDR1 GTSNPN, CDR2 SVGIG (reference sequence). DNA for the CDR3: TGTGCCTGGAGTAGCGGATACGAGCAGTACTTC. This sequence encodes CAWSSGYEQYF.

The V call is TRBV29-1, the J call TRBJ1-5, with no clear D. This CDR3 is built from 12 residues. CDR1 SQVTM and CDR2 ANQGSEA come from the germline V gene. V lost 6 bases and J 4 bases, leaving 10 bases between the germline ends. CDR3 in amino acids: CSVRHQNQPQHF. For the CDR3, the DNA is TGCAGCGTAAGACATCAGAATCAGCCCCAGCATTTT. The whole variable domain, filled in from reference TRBV29-1 and TRBJ1-5, reads SAVISQKPSRDICQRGTSLTIQCQVDSQVTMMFWYRQQPGQSLTLIATANQGSEATYESGFVIDKFPISRPNLTFSTLTVSNMSPEDSSIYLCSVRHQNQPQHFGDGTRLSIL.

This clone was seen only a few times. V and J are TRBV4-1 and TRBJ2-7; 14 bases are a match to TRBD2. The germline gives CDR1 MGHRA, CDR2 YSYEKL. The trim removed 3 bases at V and 3 bases at J, leaving 7 bases unmatched. The CDR3 runs to 17 residues. CDR3 coding DNA: TGCGCCAGCAGCCACCCCGGGGGACTAGCGGGAGACTACGAGCAGTACTTC. Protein product: CASSHPGGLAGDYEQYF.

This clone has just a few counts. The sample holds other DNA sequences that translate to the same CDR3. V usage is TRBV7-8 and J usage is TRBJ1-5, with 7 bases fitting TRBD1. The CDR3 is 14 residues long. The V and J ends lost 3 bases and 6 bases, in that order; junction bases with no gene match: 5. The germline V gene has CDR1 SGHVS and CDR2 FQNEAQ. CDR3 in amino acids: CASSFDRVGQPQHF. The DNA for the CDR3 is TGTGCCAGCAGCTTCGACAGGGTCGGTCAGCCCCAGCATTTT.

CDR3 amino acids: CASSEALFGQDEGYTF. The CDR3 nucleotides read TGTGCCAGCAGTGAAGCGCTTTTTGGGCAGGATGAAGGCTACACCTTC. The chain couples TRBV6-1 to TRBJ1-2; the D is unclear. Germline lookup yields CDR1 MNHNS and CDR2 SASEGT. Between the trimmed V and J ends, which lost 0 bases and 8 bases, there was a span of 19 bases. This CDR3 contains 16 residues.

This chain connects TRBV20-1 to TRBJ1-1; D is possibly TRBD1 (5 bases). Germline assignment: CDR1 DFQATT and CDR2 SNEGSKA (reference sequence). The CDR3 runs 11 residues. Deletions cut 6 bases from V and 6 bases from J, with 11 bases between. Here the CDR3 reads CSAGGYSEAFF. CDR3 sequence (DNA): TGCAGTGCCGGGGGGTATTCTGAAGCTTTCTTT.

The V and J genes are TRBV9 and TRBJ2-7, with TRBD1 matching 8 bases. There are 15 residues in the CDR3. The trim removed 1 base at V and 2 bases at J, leaving 5 bases unmatched. CDR1 is SGDLS, CDR2 YYNGEE, per germline. In nucleotides, the CDR3 is TGTGCCAGCAGCGTACGTCAGGGGGCAGCCTACGAGCAGTACTTC. As protein: CASSVRQGAAYEQYF.

The V call is TRBV3-1 (or the pseudogene TRBV3-2), the J call TRBJ2-6; D remains ambiguous. The CDR3 contains 14 residues. Deletions cut 5 bases from V and 0 bases from J, with 5 bases between. The germline CDR1 and CDR2 sequences are LGHDT and YNNKEL (reference sequence). In DNA form, the CDR3 reads TGTGCCAGCAGCGACTTCTCTGGGGCCAACGTCCTGACTTTC. This codes for CASSDFSGANVLTF.

V gene TRBV7-9 combines with J gene TRBJ2-3; D is possibly TRBD1 (6 bases). V was trimmed by 5 bases and J by 6 bases, leaving 21 bases between them. Germline CDR1 is SEHNR and CDR2 is FQNEAQ (reference sequence). The CDR3 sequence is 16 residues long. The chain's CDR3 is CASSRAGAGLTDTQYF. CDR3 bases: TGTGCCAGCAGCCGAGCAGGGGCAGGGTTAACGGATACGCAGTATTTT.

V and J are TRBV28 and TRBJ2-2; TRBD1 agrees at 10 bases. Unmatched junction bases numbered 7, after V lost 2 bases and J lost 7 bases. The CDR3 sequence is 16 residues long. Germline V gives CDR1 MDHEN, CDR2 SYDVKM. CDR3: CASSLPGTGDYGELFF. In DNA, the CDR3 is TGTGCCAGCAGTTTACCCGGGACAGGGGATTACGGGGAGCTGTTTTTT.

This chain joins TRBV15 and TRBJ2-1, with 10 bases lining up with TRBD1. The CDR3 has 20 amino acids. CDR1 is LNHNV, CDR2 YYDKDF, per germline (reference sequence). J was trimmed by 0 bases and V by 1 base; bases with no gene match: 12. DNA of the CDR3: TGTGCCACCAGCAGAGTGGGCAGGACAGGGGGTGTGAGCTCCTACAATGAGCAGTTCTTC. The encoded protein is CATSRVGRTGGVSSYNEQFF.